These 26 T cell receptor beta chains share one sample of origin, sequenced in a study of beta chain features in type 1 diabetes. Their antigens remain unidentified. Study findings and constraints: TCRB CDR3 length was moderately but significantly reduced in all four CD4+ subsets of Type 1 diabetes patients.

Expressed TCRB transcripts got sequenced, as all isolated RNA was reverse transcribed. Clones were sequenced by immunoSEQ multiplex PCR, and TCRdb holds only the in-frame ones, with some missing. The sample consists of approximately 730,000 clones, roughly an eighth of them appearing once. Source material: naive CD4+ T cells from blood. These receptors all stem from a man between 18 and 29 years old with type 1 diabetes.

This clone turned up a few times. The chain combines TRBV5-1 with TRBJ2-1, with D tentatively TRBD1 (6 bases). Between the trimmed V and J ends, which lost 5 bases and 5 bases, there was a span of 11 bases. Germline V gene lookup returns CDR1 SGHRS and CDR2 YFSETQ. The CDR3 is 13 amino acids. CDR3 DNA: TGCGCCAGCAGTTCGGACAGCCACAATGAGCAGTTCTTC. It yields the protein CASSSDSHNEQFF.

This clone was found a few times. The chain combines TRBV14 with TRBJ2-1, with unresolved D. V was pared by 1 base and J by 3 bases, with 16 bases between. Germline V lookup: CDR1 SGHDN, CDR2 FVKESK. This CDR3 is 17 amino acids long. This chain's CDR3 is CASSQGLSVLDYNEQFF. The CDR3 bases are TGTGCCAGCAGCCAAGGGCTCTCCGTTTTAGACTACAATGAGCAGTTCTTC.

This clone came up a few times. V is TRBV30 and J is TRBJ1-5; a weak D match, TRBD1 (6 bases). The CDR3 runs 14 residues. Looked up from germline, CDR1 is GTSNPN and CDR2 is SVGIG (reference sequence). The germline V and J ends were trimmed by 3 bases and 6 bases, with 15 bases remaining between them. CDR3 amino acids: CAWSGRGDSQPQHF. DNA of the CDR3: TGTGCCTGGAGCGGCAGGGGAGACTCTCAGCCCCAGCATTTT.

This clone appeared a few times. This chain links TRBV30 with TRBJ1-1; D perhaps matches TRBD1 (5 bases). From germline, CDR1 is GTSNPN and CDR2 SVGIG (reference sequence). Trimming pared 2 bases from V and 0 bases from J, leaving 16 bases between. CDR3 size: 16 residues. The CDR3 bases are TGTGCCTGGAGTACGGCACAGGTACAGGTGAACACTGAAGCTTTCTTT. Its translation: CAWSTAQVQVNTEAFF. Full variable domain (outside the CDR3, taken from reference TRBV30 and TRBJ1-1): SQTIHQWPATLVQPVGSPLSLECTVEGTSNPNLYWYRQAAGRGLQLLFYSVGIGQISSEVPQNLSASRPQDRQFILSSKKLLLSDSGFYLCAWSTAQVQVNTEAFFGQGTRLTVV.

Worth noting for this clone: This sample also contains other DNA sequences that code for the same CDR3. This chain connects TRBV7-2 to TRBJ2-5; no reliable D call. This CDR3 spans 11 amino acids. CDR1 is SGHTA and CDR2 is FQGNSA in the germline V gene. V shed 5 bases and J shed 5 bases, with 6 bases lying between them. The CDR3 here is CASSPSETQYF. CDR3 in DNA: TGTGCCAGCAGCCCATCCGAGACCCAGTACTTC.

This clone showed up just a few times. V is TRBV11-2 and J is TRBJ1-5; D is undetermined. Per the germline V gene, CDR1 is SGHAT and CDR2 is FQNNGV. Between the trimmed V and J ends, which lost 1 base and 0 bases, there was a span of 4 bases. The CDR3 is 14 residues long. The chain's CDR3 is CASSLANSNQPQHF. The CDR3 DNA follows: TGTGCCAGCAGCTTAGCGAATAGCAATCAGCCCCAGCATTTT.

This clone was observed a few times. The V and J genes are TRBV4-1 and TRBJ1-2; 8 bases are shared with TRBD1. The CDR3 is 15 amino acids. Trimming removed 1 base from V and 4 bases from J; junction bases left unmatched: 5. Per germline, CDR1 MGHRA and CDR2 YSYEKL. This chain's CDR3 is CASSQAGTGTYGYTF. DNA of the CDR3: TGCGCCAGCAGCCAAGCTGGGACAGGCACCTATGGCTACACCTTC.

The rearrangement links TRBV27 to TRBJ2-3; possible D gene TRBD2, 5 bases. This CDR3 contains 14 residues. In germline, CDR1 is MNHEY, CDR2 SMNVEV (reference sequence). Deletions cut 11 bases from V and 1 base from J, with 16 bases between. The CDR3 bases are TGTGCCCACAGCGGATGGGCAGGCACAGATACGCAGTATTTT. Protein: CAHSGWAGTDTQYF.

The chain couples TRBV10-2 to TRBJ1-1, with unresolved D. Germline lookup yields CDR1 WSHSY and CDR2 SAAADI. The CDR3 extends over 11 amino acids. V was shortened by 7 bases and J by 5 bases, with 8 bases between the two germline ends. In nucleotides, the CDR3 is TGCGCCAGCACAGGAAAAACTGAAGCTTTCTTT. Translating gives CASTGKTEAFF.

The chain has TRBV4-2 and TRBJ1-2, with TRBD1 identical over 8 bases. Germline V gives CDR1 LGHNA, CDR2 YNFKEQ. V lost 0 bases to trimming and J lost 4 bases; unmatched junction nucleotides: 4. The CDR3 covers 15 residues. For the CDR3, the DNA is TGTGCCAGCAGCCAAGATGTCGGACAGGGCTATGGCTACACCTTC. Residues: CASSQDVGQGYGYTF.

This clone has only a few counts. The genes are TRBV11-2 and TRBJ2-5; 7 bases fit TRBD1. CDR1 and CDR2 from the germline V gene are SGHAT and FQNNGV. With V trimmed by 4 bases and J by 3 bases, 8 bases remained unmatched. The CDR3 runs to 15 residues. CDR3 loop: CASSWWFTGEETQYF. Written as DNA, the CDR3 is TGTGCCAGCAGCTGGTGGTTTACAGGGGAAGAGACCCAGTACTTC.

V usage is TRBV10-3 and J usage is TRBJ2-3; 9 bases are shared with TRBD1. CDR1 ENHRY and CDR2 SYGVKD come from the germline V gene. This CDR3 is built from 14 residues. Unmatched junction bases numbered 3, after V lost 3 bases and J lost 5 bases. CDR3 region: CAISDETGGDTQYF. In DNA, the CDR3 is TGTGCCATCAGTGATGAGACAGGGGGAGATACGCAGTATTTT.

The V and J genes are TRBV5-4 and TRBJ2-7, with TRBD1 matching 9 bases. V gave up 1 base and J gave up 5 bases; unmatched junction bases: 10. The CDR3 length is 16 residues. The germline gives CDR1 SGHNT, CDR2 YYREEE (reference sequence). The CDR3 protein is CASSLIPGQGKDEQYF. The DNA for the CDR3 is TGTGCCAGCAGCTTGATCCCAGGACAGGGGAAGGACGAGCAGTACTTC.

This clone turned up a few times. CDR3 residues: CASSLGASDTQYF. The CDR3 DNA sequence: TGCGCCAGCAGCTTGGGGGCTTCAGATACGCAGTATTTT. V and J are TRBV5-1 and TRBJ2-3, with D uncertain. Trimming took 0 bases from V and 4 from J, leaving 6 bases between them. Germline CDR1 reads SGHRS; CDR2 reads YFSETQ. The CDR3 totals 13 residues.

The chain uses TRBV5-1 and TRBJ2-7; 9 nucleotides line up with TRBD1. Germline CDR1 is SGHRS and CDR2 is YFSETQ. With 4 bases clipped from V and 4 bases from J, the junction kept 9 bases outside the gene matches. The CDR3 length is 15 residues. The CDR3 DNA follows: TGCGCCAGCAGCCTGGGACAGGGCTCCTGGTACGAGCAGTACTTC. Translating gives CASSLGQGSWYEQYF. Together with reference TRBV5-1 and TRBJ2-7, the CDR3 gives the full variable domain: KAGVTQTPRYLIKTRGQQVTLSCSPISGHRSVSWYQQTPGQGLQFLFEYFSETQRNKGNFPGRFSGRQFSNSRSEMNVSTLELGDSALYLCASSLGQGSWYEQYFGPGTRLTVT.

This clone was seen a few times. The chain combines TRBV6-5 with TRBJ1-1; a possible D gene is TRBD1 (6 bases). The germline CDR1 and CDR2 sequences are MNHEY and SVGAGI. The CDR3 loop spans 14 amino acids. Trimming pared 4 bases from V and 1 base from J, leaving 10 bases between. DNA for the CDR3: TGTGCCAGCAGTTGGACAGTCGGGAACACTGAAGCTTTCTTT. Its protein product is CASSWTVGNTEAFF.

The chain has TRBV21-1 and TRBJ1-6; TRBD1 is taken as the D call from the table, unchecked against the DNA. TRBV21-1 is annotated as a pseudogene. The CDR3 totals 18 residues. The chain's CDR3 is CASSKGRGRRSYNSPLHF. The CDR3 DNA sequence: TGTGCCAGCAGCAAGGGCAGGGGGCGTCGCTCCTATAATTCACCCCTCCACTTT.

The chain links TRBV30 to TRBJ2-7, with D possibly being TRBD1 or TRBD2 (5 bases each). Germline CDR1 and CDR2: GTSNPN and SVGIG (reference sequence). This CDR3 contains 14 residues. Trimming removed 3 bases from V and 3 bases from J, with 15 bases in between. CDR3 bases: TGTGCCTGGAGGGTGGGGCAGGGAGTCTACGAGCAGTACTTC. This sequence encodes CAWRVGQGVYEQYF.

The chain recombines TRBV30 with TRBJ1-4; D perhaps matches TRBD1 (6 bases). The V and J ends lost 3 bases and 1 base respectively, with 9 bases between them. The V gene's germline CDR1 is GTSNPN and CDR2 SVGIG (reference sequence). The CDR3 covers 14 residues. The CDR3 DNA reads as TGTGCCTGGAGGCCACAGGGAACTAATGAAAAACTGTTTTTT. Amino acid sequence: CAWRPQGTNEKLFF.

This clone was counted between two and nine times. The DNA of the CDR3 is TGTGCCAGCAGAGCTAGGGTTTCTGGGGCCAACGTCCTGACTTTC. Encoded protein: CASRARVSGANVLTF. The V gene is TRBV2, the J gene TRBJ2-6; D is uncertain. Germline V gene sequence: CDR1 SNHLY, CDR2 FYNNEI. The ends were cut back, 6 bases at V and 1 base at J, with 10 bases in the middle. This CDR3 contains 15 residues.

The chain couples TRBV6-5 to TRBJ2-7; 11 bases line up with TRBD2. The CDR3 runs 15 residues. The ends lost 4 bases at V and 2 bases at J; junction bases unmatched: 4. CDR1 is MNHEY and CDR2 is SVGAGI in the germline V gene. In nucleotides, the CDR3 is TGTGCCAGCAGTTCGGGACTAGCGGCCACCTACGAGCAGTACTTC. As protein: CASSSGLAATYEQYF.

The gene calls are TRBV5-6 and TRBJ1-1; D is uncertain. Germline CDR1 is SGHDT and CDR2 is YYEEEE. V was cut by 5 bases and J by 5 bases, with 10 bases left in between. The CDR3 has 12 amino acids. As DNA, the CDR3 is TGTGCCAGCAGGTTGCTCGGGACTGAAGCTTTCTTT. Translated: CASRLLGTEAFF. The full variable domain, with the rest looked up from reference TRBV5-6 and TRBJ1-1, is DAGVTQSPTHLIKTRGQQVTLRCSPKSGHDTVSWYQQALGQGPQFIFQYYEEEERQRGNFPDRFSGHQFPNYSSELNVNALLLGDSALYLCASRLLGTEAFFGQGTRLTVV.

The chain combines TRBV10-3 with TRBJ2-6; no firm D call. The CDR3 spans 13 residues. V was shortened by 4 bases and J by 1 base, with 2 bases between the two germline ends. Germline CDR1 and CDR2: ENHRY and SYGVKD. DNA of the CDR3: TGTGCCATCAGTGTATCTGGGGCCAACGTCCTGACTTTC. Amino acid sequence: CAISVSGANVLTF.

The rearrangement links TRBV7-3 to TRBJ2-2, with 10 bases that match TRBD2. CDR3 length: 15 residues. Germline V gene data show CDR1 as SGHTA and CDR2 as FQGTGA. Germline trimming cut 5 bases from V and 6 bases from J; bases unmatched to any gene: 6. The chain's CDR3 is CASSHPTSGSGELFF. In nucleotides, the CDR3 is TGTGCCAGCAGCCATCCGACTAGCGGGTCCGGGGAGCTGTTTTTT.

This clone was detected only a few times. The chain recombines TRBV7-2 with TRBJ2-3; D is unresolved. Trimming took 1 base from V and 1 from J, leaving 15 bases between them. The CDR3 covers 17 residues. CDR1 SGHTA and CDR2 FQGNSA come from the germline V gene. The CDR3, as DNA: TGTGCCAGCAGCTTAGAGGCTCTACCGCCTGGCACAGATACGCAGTATTTT. Its protein product is CASSLEALPPGTDTQYF.

The chain joins TRBV27 to TRBJ1-1; D gene unclear. The CDR3 contains 15 residues. V gave up 4 bases and J gave up 4 bases, with 16 bases separating them. CDR1 and CDR2 (germline): MNHEY, SMNVEV (reference sequence). The chain's CDR3 is CASSSAELRATEAFF. CDR3 bases: TGTGCCAGCAGTTCAGCGGAACTCCGGGCCACTGAAGCTTTCTTT.